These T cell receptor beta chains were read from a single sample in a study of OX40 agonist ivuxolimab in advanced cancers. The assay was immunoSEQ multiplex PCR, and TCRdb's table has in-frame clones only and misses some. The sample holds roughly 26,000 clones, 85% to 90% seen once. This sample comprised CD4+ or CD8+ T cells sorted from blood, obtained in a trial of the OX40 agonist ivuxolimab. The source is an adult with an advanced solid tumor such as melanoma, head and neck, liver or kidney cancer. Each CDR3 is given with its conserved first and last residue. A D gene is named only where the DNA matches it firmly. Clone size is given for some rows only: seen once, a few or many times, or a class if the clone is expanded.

CDR3nt: TGCGCCAGCAGCCCAGTACAGGGTGGGTACGAGCAGTACTTC
CDR3aa: CASSPVQGGYEQYF
d_gene: .
j_gene: TRBJ2-7
v_gene: TRBV4-1
abundance: once

CDR3nt: TGTGCCAGCAGCTTAGGCCATTACGGGTCCTATGAGCAGTTCTTC
CDR3aa: CASSLGHYGSYEQFF
d_gene: .
j_gene: TRBJ2-1
v_gene: TRBV7-9
abundance: .

CDR3nt: TGTGCCAGCAGCGAGGGGGACGCTGGGGCCAACGTCCTGACTTTC
CDR3aa: CASSEGDAGANVLTF
d_gene: .
j_gene: TRBJ2-6
v_gene: TRBV6-4
abundance: .

CDR3nt: TGTGCCAGCAGCTTGTGGTCAGGGCGAAATTCACCCCTCCACTTT
CDR3aa: CASSLWSGRNSPLHF
d_gene: .
j_gene: TRBJ1-6
v_gene: TRBV5-4
abundance: .

CDR3nt: TGTGCCATCAGTGATCTGGCGAATGCCACTGAAGCTTTCTTT
CDR3aa: CAISDLANATEAFF
d_gene: .
j_gene: TRBJ1-1
v_gene: TRBV10-3
abundance: .

CDR3nt: TGTGCCAGCAGCTTGGTACCCGGAAGACAGGGTGATCAGCCCCAGCATTTT
CDR3aa: CASSLVPGRQGDQPQHF
d_gene: TRBD1
j_gene: TRBJ1-5
v_gene: TRBV5-5
abundance: .

CDR3nt: TGCGCCAGCAGTGCGGTTCTAGGGCCGAGGAAATACGAGCAGTACTTC
CDR3aa: CASSAVLGPRKYEQYF
d_gene: .
j_gene: TRBJ2-7
v_gene: TRBV10-1
abundance: once

CDR3nt: TGTGCCAGCAGTGAAAGGACAGACCTGCAAGAGACCCAGTACTTC
CDR3aa: CASSERTDLQETQYF
d_gene: .
j_gene: TRBJ2-5
v_gene: TRBV2
abundance: .

CDR3nt: TGTGCCAGCAGCGCGACAAGCTCCTACGAGCAGTACTTC
CDR3aa: CASSATSSYEQYF
d_gene: .
j_gene: TRBJ2-7
v_gene: TRBV7-9
abundance: .

CDR3nt: TGTGCCAGCATGCCCTTTCAGGGGATCCATGAGCAGTTCTTC
CDR3aa: CASMPFQGIHEQFF
d_gene: .
j_gene: TRBJ2-1
v_gene: TRBV13
abundance: .

CDR3nt: TGTGCCAGCAGCCTCCTTCTAGCGGCCTACAATGAGCAGTTCTTC
CDR3aa: CASSLLLAAYNEQFF
d_gene: TRBD2
j_gene: TRBJ2-1
v_gene: TRBV7-9
abundance: few

CDR3nt: TGTGCCAGCAGTGAAATTCGACGGGATAGCAATTCACCCCTCCACTTT
CDR3aa: CASSEIRRDSNSPLHF
d_gene: .
j_gene: TRBJ1-6
v_gene: TRBV25-1
abundance: .

CDR3nt: TGTGCCAGCAGCCCTAGCGGCAGGAGCTCCTACGAGCAGTACTTC
CDR3aa: CASSPSGRSSYEQYF
d_gene: TRBD2
j_gene: TRBJ2-7
v_gene: TRBV9
abundance: once

CDR3nt: TGTGCCGTTGGAAGGAACACTGAAGCTTTCTTT
CDR3aa: CAVGRNTEAFF
d_gene: .
j_gene: TRBJ1-1
v_gene: TRBV7-9
abundance: .

CDR3nt: TGTGCCAGCAAACTAGCGGGAGTCGACACCGGGGAGCTGTTTTTT
CDR3aa: CASKLAGVDTGELFF
d_gene: TRBD2
j_gene: TRBJ2-2
v_gene: TRBV4-2
abundance: .

CDR3nt: TGTGCCAGCCGGGGTTTTGGCAATCAGCCCCAGCATTTT
CDR3aa: CASRGFGNQPQHF
d_gene: .
j_gene: TRBJ1-5
v_gene: TRBV28
abundance: .

CDR3nt: TGTGCCAACCGTCACCCACGACAGGGCCTAATGAACACTGAAGCTTTCTTT
CDR3aa: CANRHPRQGLMNTEAFF
d_gene: TRBD1
j_gene: TRBJ1-1
v_gene: TRBV25-1
abundance: .

CDR3nt: TGTGCCAGCAGCCCAAAAGACAGGGGATTATACGAGCAGTACTTC
CDR3aa: CASSPKDRGLYEQYF
d_gene: TRBD1
j_gene: TRBJ2-7
v_gene: TRBV7-2
abundance: few

CDR3nt: TGTGCCAGCAGCGAGGGACAGGGAGGGAACACTGAAGCTTTCTTT
CDR3aa: CASSEGQGGNTEAFF
d_gene: TRBD1
j_gene: TRBJ1-1
v_gene: TRBV9
abundance: few

CDR3nt: TGTGCCAGCAGTGAGTTCCGAGATAGCGGGAACACCTACGAGCAGTACTTC
CDR3aa: CASSEFRDSGNTYEQYF
d_gene: TRBD2
j_gene: TRBJ2-7
v_gene: TRBV2
abundance: .

CDR3nt: TGTGCCAGCAGCGTAGTTGGGGGCTATGGCTACACCTTC
CDR3aa: CASSVVGGYGYTF
d_gene: .
j_gene: TRBJ1-2
v_gene: TRBV9
abundance: .

CDR3nt: TGTGCCAGCAGTCCTCGGCTGGCCGGAAACACCATATATTTT
CDR3aa: CASSPRLAGNTIYF
d_gene: .
j_gene: TRBJ1-3
v_gene: TRBV28
abundance: .

CDR3nt: TGTGCCAGCAGTTTATCAGTGACGGAGGACTACGAGCAGTACTTC
CDR3aa: CASSLSVTEDYEQYF
d_gene: .
j_gene: TRBJ2-7
v_gene: TRBV27
abundance: .

CDR3nt: TGTGCCAGCAGCGTAGATTGGGGGAGCAATCAGCCCCAGCATTTT
CDR3aa: CASSVDWGSNQPQHF
d_gene: .
j_gene: TRBJ1-5
v_gene: TRBV9
abundance: .

CDR3nt: TGTGCCAGCAGTTTATCAGGGACAGAGCAGTACTTC
CDR3aa: CASSLSGTEQYF
d_gene: .
j_gene: TRBJ2-7
v_gene: TRBV27
abundance: .

CDR3nt: TGTGCCAGCAGCAATCACCTACGGGGCCCTCCGTACGAGCAGTACTTC
CDR3aa: CASSNHLRGPPYEQYF
d_gene: .
j_gene: TRBJ2-7
v_gene: TRBV21-1
abundance: .

CDR3nt: TGTGCCAGCAGCGAGGAAGGGGAGCAGTTCTTC
CDR3aa: CASSEEGEQFF
d_gene: .
j_gene: TRBJ2-1
v_gene: TRBV9
abundance: .

CDR3nt: TGTGCCAGCAGTGGGACAGGGGCCTTCACAGATACGCAGTATTTT
CDR3aa: CASSGTGAFTDTQYF
d_gene: TRBD1
j_gene: TRBJ2-3
v_gene: TRBV6-1
abundance: .

CDR3nt: TGTGCCAGCAGCTTATCAGAGGGCCAGCCCCAGCATTTT
CDR3aa: CASSLSEGQPQHF
d_gene: .
j_gene: TRBJ1-5
v_gene: TRBV7-9
abundance: .

CDR3nt: TGTGCCAGCAGTCAACGGGGGCAATCCTACAATGAGCAGTTCTTC
CDR3aa: CASSQRGQSYNEQFF
d_gene: .
j_gene: TRBJ2-1
v_gene: TRBV28
abundance: .

CDR3nt: TGTGCCAGCAGTTTAGCGGGGGGGCAAGAGACCCAGTACTTC
CDR3aa: CASSLAGGQETQYF
d_gene: TRBD2
j_gene: TRBJ2-5
v_gene: TRBV27
abundance: .

CDR3nt: TGTGCCAGCAGCCCCGGGCAGGGGGCCTCCTATAATTCACCCCTCCACTTT
CDR3aa: CASSPGQGASYNSPLHF
d_gene: TRBD1
j_gene: TRBJ1-6
v_gene: TRBV9
abundance: few

CDR3nt: TGTGCCAGTAGAGGGGGGCTAGCGGGGGCTAACACCGGGGAGCTGTTTTTT
CDR3aa: CASRGGLAGANTGELFF
d_gene: TRBD2
j_gene: TRBJ2-2
v_gene: TRBV19
abundance: .

CDR3nt: TGTGCCAGCAGCGGGGGTTACACTGAAGCTTTCTTT
CDR3aa: CASSGGYTEAFF
d_gene: .
j_gene: TRBJ1-1
v_gene: TRBV6-5
abundance: few

CDR3nt: TGTGCCAGCAGCCAAGTACTAGCGGGAGGGCCGGGGAATGAGCAGTTCTTC
CDR3aa: CASSQVLAGGPGNEQFF
d_gene: TRBD2
j_gene: TRBJ2-1
v_gene: TRBV7-7
abundance: .

CDR3nt: TGTGCCAGCAGCTTGCCGGACAGGGGCACTGAAGCTTTCTTT
CDR3aa: CASSLPDRGTEAFF
d_gene: TRBD1
j_gene: TRBJ1-1
v_gene: TRBV28
abundance: .

CDR3nt: TGCGCCAGCAGTCTACAGGGAGGCCAGCCCCAGCATTTT
CDR3aa: CASSLQGGQPQHF
d_gene: .
j_gene: TRBJ1-5
v_gene: TRBV28
abundance: .